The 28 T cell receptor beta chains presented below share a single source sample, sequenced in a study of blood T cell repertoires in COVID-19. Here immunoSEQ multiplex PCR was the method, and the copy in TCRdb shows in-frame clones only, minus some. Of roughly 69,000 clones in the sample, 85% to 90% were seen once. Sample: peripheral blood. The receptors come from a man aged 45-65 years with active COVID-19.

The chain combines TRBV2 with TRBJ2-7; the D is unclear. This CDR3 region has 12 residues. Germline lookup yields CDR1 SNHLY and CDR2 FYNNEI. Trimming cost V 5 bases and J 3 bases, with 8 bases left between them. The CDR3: CASSLTVYEQYF. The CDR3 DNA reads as TGTGCCAGCAGTCTTACAGTCTACGAGCAGTACTTC.

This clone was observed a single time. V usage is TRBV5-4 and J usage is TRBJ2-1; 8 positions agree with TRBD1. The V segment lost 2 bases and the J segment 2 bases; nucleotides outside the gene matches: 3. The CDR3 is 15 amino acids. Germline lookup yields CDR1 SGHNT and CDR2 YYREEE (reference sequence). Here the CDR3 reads CASSFATGAYNEQFF. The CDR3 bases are TGTGCCAGCAGCTTTGCGACAGGGGCCTACAATGAGCAGTTCTTC.

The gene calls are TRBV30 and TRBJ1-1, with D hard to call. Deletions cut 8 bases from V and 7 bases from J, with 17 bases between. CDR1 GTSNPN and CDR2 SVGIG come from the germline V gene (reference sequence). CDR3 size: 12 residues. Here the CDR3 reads CALGRSGIEAFF. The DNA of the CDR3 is TGTGCCCTGGGGAGATCGGGAATTGAAGCTTTCTTT.

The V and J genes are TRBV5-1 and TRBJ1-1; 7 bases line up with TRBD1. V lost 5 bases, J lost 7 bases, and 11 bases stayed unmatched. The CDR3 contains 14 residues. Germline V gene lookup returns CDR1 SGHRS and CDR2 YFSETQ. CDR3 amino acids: CASRIQGSEVEAFF. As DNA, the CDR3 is TGCGCCAGCAGAATACAGGGGTCGGAGGTTGAAGCTTTCTTT.

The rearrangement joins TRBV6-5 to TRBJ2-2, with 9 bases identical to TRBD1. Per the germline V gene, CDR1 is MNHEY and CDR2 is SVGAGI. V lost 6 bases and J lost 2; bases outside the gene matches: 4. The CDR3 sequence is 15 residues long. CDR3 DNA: TGTGCCAGCAGCTGGACAGGGGTTAACACCGGGGAGCTGTTTTTT. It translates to CASSWTGVNTGELFF.

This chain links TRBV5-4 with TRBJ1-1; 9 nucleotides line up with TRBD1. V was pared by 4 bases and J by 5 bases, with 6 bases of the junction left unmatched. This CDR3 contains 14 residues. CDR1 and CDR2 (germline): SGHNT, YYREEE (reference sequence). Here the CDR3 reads CASSTYRGQTEAFF. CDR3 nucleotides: TGTGCCAGCAGCACCTACAGGGGGCAAACTGAAGCTTTCTTT.

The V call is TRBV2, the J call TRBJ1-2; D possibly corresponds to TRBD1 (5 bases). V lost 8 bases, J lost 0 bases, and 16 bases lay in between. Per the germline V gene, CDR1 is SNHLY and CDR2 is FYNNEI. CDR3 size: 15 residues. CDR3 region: CASCGDRFSNYGYTF. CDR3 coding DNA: TGTGCCAGCTGCGGGGACCGATTTTCTAACTATGGCTACACCTTC.

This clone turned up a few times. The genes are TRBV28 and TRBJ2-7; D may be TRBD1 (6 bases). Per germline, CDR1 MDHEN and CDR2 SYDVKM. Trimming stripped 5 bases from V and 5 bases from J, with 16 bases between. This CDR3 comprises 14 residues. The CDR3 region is CASSLRQVGDEQYF. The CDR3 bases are TGTGCCAGCAGTCTAAGACAGGTGGGGGACGAGCAGTACTTC.

The CDR3 bases are TGTGCCAGCAGAACGGCAGCGGAAGGCCTTGGCTACACCTTC. This codes for CASRTAAEGLGYTF. The chain recombines TRBV7-9 with TRBJ1-2; D is unresolved. CDR3 length: 14 residues. The germline V gene encodes CDR1 SEHNR and CDR2 FQNEAQ (reference sequence). V lost 6 bases and J 7 bases, leaving 18 bases between the germline ends.

The CDR3, as DNA: TGCGCCAGCAGCGGATCCGGGACAGGTTTCCTCTATGGCTACACCTTC. This translates into CASSGSGTGFLYGYTF. This chain joins TRBV5-1 and TRBJ1-2; 8 positions agree with TRBD1. CDR3 length: 16 residues. Trimming took 4 bases from V and 4 from J; bases not matched to a gene: 12. The germline V gene has CDR1 SGHRS and CDR2 YFSETQ.

The DNA of the CDR3 is TGTGCCAGCAGCTTAGGTGTGATTGGAGACAATCAGCCCCAGCATTTT. Amino acids: CASSLGVIGDNQPQHF. The rearrangement uses TRBV7-6 and TRBJ1-5, with unresolved D. CDR1 is SGHVS, CDR2 FNYEAQ, per germline. Trimming removed 1 base at V and 3 bases at J, with 13 bases between. This CDR3 spans 16 amino acids.

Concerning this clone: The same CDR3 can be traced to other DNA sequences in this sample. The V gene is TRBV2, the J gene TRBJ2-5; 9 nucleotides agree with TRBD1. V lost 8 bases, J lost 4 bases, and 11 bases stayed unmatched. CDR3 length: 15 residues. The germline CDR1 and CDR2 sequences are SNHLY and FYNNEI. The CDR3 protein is CASGKGDRVSETQYF. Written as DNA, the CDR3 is TGTGCCAGCGGGAAAGGGGACAGGGTTTCAGAGACCCAGTACTTC. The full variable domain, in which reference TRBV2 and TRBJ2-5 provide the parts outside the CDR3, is EPEVTQTPSHQVTQMGQEVILRCVPISNHLYFYWYRQILGQKVEFLVSFYNNEISEKSEIFDDQFSVERPDGSNFTLKIRSTKLEDSAMYFCASGKGDRVSETQYFGPGTRLLVL.

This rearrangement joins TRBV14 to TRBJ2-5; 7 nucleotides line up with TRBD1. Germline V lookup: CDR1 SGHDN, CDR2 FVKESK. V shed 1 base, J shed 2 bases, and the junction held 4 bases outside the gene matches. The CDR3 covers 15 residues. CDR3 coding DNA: TGTGCCAGCAGCCAAGGTGGACAGGTACAAGAGACCCAGTACTTC. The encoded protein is CASSQGGQVQETQYF.

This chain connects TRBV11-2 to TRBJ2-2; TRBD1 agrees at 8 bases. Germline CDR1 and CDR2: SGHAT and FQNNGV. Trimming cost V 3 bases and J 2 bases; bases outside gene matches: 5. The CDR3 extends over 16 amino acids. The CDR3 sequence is CASSFLDRVNTGELFF. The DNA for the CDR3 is TGTGCCAGCAGCTTTTTGGACAGGGTCAACACCGGGGAGCTGTTTTTT. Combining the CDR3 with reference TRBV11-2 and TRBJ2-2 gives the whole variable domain EAGVAQSPRYKIIEKRQSVAFWCNPISGHATLYWYQQILGQGPKLLIQFQNNGVVDDSQLPKDRFSAERLKGVDSTLKIQPAKLEDSAVYLCASSFLDRVNTGELFFGEGSRLTVL.

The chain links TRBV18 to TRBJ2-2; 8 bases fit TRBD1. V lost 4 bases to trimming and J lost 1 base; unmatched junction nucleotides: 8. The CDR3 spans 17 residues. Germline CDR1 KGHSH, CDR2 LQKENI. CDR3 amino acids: CASSRTQQGVNTGELFF. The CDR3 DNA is TGTGCCAGCTCACGAACCCAACAGGGGGTGAACACCGGGGAGCTGTTTTTT.

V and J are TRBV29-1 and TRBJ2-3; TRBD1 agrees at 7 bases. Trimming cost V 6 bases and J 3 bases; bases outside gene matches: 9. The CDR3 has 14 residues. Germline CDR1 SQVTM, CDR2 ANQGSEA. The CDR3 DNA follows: TGCAGCGTAGAACAGGGGTGGAGTACAGATACGCAGTATTTT. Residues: CSVEQGWSTDTQYF.

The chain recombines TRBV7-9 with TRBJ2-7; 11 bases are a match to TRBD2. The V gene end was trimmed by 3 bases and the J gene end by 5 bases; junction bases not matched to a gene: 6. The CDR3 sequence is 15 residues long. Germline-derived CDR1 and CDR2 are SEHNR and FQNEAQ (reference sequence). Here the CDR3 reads CASSFLAGGTHEQYF. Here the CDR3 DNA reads TGTGCCAGCAGCTTCCTAGCGGGGGGTACCCACGAGCAGTACTTC.

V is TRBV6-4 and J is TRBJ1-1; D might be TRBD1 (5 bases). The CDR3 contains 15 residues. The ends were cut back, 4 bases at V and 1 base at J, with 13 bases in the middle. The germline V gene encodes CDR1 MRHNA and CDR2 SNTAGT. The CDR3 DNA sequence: TGTGCCAGCAGTGGCGGGGGACGGCAGAACACTGAAGCTTTCTTT. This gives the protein CASSGGGRQNTEAFF.

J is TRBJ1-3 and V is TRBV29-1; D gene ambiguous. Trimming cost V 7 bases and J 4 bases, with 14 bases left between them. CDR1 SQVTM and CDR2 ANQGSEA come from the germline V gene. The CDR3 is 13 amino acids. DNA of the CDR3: TGCAGCGCCGGAGAGTATCGAGGAAACACCATATATTTT. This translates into CSAGEYRGNTIYF.

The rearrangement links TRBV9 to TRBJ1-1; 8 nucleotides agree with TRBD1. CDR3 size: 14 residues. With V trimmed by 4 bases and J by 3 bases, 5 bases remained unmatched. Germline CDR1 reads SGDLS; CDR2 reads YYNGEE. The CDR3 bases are TGTGCCAGCAGCTATTCGACAGGGGACACTGAAGCTTTCTTT. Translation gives CASSYSTGDTEAFF.

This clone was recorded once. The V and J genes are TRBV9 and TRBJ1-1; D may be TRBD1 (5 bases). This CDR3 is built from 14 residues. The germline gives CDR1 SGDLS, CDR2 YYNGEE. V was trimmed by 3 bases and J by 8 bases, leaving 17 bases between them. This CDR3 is CASSGEGPRGEAFF. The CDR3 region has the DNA TGTGCCAGCAGCGGGGAGGGGCCTAGGGGAGAAGCTTTCTTT.

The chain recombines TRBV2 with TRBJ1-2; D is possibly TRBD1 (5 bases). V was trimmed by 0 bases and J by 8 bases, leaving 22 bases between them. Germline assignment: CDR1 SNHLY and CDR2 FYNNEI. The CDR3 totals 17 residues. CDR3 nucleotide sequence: TGTGCCAGCAGTGAAGCGCTCGCCTCGGCGGGACTCTTAGGCTACACCTTC. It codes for CASSEALASAGLLGYTF.

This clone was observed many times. The chain's CDR3 is CASSLDWNTGELFF. CDR3 coding DNA: TGTGCCAGCAGCTTGGACTGGAACACCGGGGAGCTGTTTTTT. The chain employs TRBV5-6 and TRBJ2-2, with D hard to call. The CDR3 has 14 residues. V shed 0 bases and J shed 1 base, with 4 bases lying between them. Germline V CDR1 and CDR2: SGHDT, YYEEEE.

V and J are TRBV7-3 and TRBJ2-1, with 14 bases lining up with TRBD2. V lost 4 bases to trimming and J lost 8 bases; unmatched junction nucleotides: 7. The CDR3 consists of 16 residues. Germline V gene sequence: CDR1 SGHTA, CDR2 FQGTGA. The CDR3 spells CASSSQTSGGADEQFF. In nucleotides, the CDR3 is TGTGCCAGCAGCTCCCAGACTAGCGGGGGGGCAGATGAGCAGTTCTTC. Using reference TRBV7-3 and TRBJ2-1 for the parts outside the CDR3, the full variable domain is GAGVSQTPSNKVTEKGKYVELRCDPISGHTALYWYRQSLGQGPEFLIYFQGTGAADDSGLPNDRFFAVRPEGSVSTLKIQRTERGDSAVYLCASSSQTSGGADEQFFGPGTRLTVL.

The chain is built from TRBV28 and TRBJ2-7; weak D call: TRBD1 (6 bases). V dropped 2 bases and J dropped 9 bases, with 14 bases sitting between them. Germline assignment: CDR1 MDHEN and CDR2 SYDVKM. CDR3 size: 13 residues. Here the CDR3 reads CASSLRERGWQYF. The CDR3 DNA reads TGTGCCAGCAGTTTACGGGAAAGGGGGTGGCAGTACTTC.

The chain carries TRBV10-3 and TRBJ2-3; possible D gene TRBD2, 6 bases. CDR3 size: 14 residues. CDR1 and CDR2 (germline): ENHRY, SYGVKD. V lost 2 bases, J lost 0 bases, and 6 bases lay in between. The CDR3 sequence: CAISEGGSTDTQYF. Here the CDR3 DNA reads TGTGCCATCAGTGAGGGGGGGAGCACAGATACGCAGTATTTT.

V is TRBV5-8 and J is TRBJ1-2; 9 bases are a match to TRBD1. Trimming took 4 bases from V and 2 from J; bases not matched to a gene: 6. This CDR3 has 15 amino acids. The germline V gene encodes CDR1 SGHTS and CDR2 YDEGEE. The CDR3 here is CASSEPGQGNYGYTF. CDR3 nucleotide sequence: TGTGCCAGCAGCGAACCGGGACAGGGCAACTATGGCTACACCTTC.

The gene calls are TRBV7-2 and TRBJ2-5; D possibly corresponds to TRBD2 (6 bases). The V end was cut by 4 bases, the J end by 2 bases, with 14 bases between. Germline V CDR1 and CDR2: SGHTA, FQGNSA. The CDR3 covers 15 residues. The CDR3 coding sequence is TGTGCCAGCAGCTCCGCGATGACTAGACAAGAGACCCAGTACTTC. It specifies CASSSAMTRQETQYF.